The clone carrying this T cell receptor beta chain was seen many times. A much more abundant neighbour one base away suggests this may be a read error. Germline lookup yields CDR1 SGHNT and CDR2 YYREEE (reference sequence). V was clipped by 5 bases and J by 4 bases; unmatched bases: 4. The CDR3 extends over 14 amino acids. The sample is drawn from a study of Graves' ophthalmopathy and Graves' hyperthyroidism. The TCR beta CDR3 regions underwent amplification from RNA transcripts. The authors performed first-round RT-PCR with HTBI primers and then a second-round multiplex PCR. TCRdb re-called the multiplex PCR reads through MiXCR, storing one row per CDR3 protein. Of about half a million distinct CDR3 sequences in the sample, about an eighth were seen once.

The chain couples TRBV5-4 to TRBJ2-5, with TRBD2 identical over 11 bases. The source material was blood. The clonotype comes from a woman in her twenties or thirties with Graves' ophthalmopathy. DNA for the CDR3: TGTGCCAGCAGTCACCTAGCGGGAGGAGAGACCCAGTACTTC. Protein product: CASSHLAGGETQYF.